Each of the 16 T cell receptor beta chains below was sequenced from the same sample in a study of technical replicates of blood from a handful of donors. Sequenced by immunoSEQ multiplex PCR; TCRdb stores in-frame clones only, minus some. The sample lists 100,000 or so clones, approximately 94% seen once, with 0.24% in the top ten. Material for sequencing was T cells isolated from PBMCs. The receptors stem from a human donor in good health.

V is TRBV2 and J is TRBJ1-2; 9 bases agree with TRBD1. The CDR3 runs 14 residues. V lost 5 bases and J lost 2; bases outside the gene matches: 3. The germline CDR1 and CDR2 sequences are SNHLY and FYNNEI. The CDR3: CASSPGTGNYGYTF. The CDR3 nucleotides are TGTGCCAGCAGTCCCGGGACAGGGAACTATGGCTACACCTTC. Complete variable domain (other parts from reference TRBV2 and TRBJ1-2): EPEVTQTPSHQVTQMGQEVILRCVPISNHLYFYWYRQILGQKVEFLVSFYNNEISEKSEIFDDQFSVERPDGSNFTLKIRSTKLEDSAMYFCASSPGTGNYGYTFGSGTRLTVV.

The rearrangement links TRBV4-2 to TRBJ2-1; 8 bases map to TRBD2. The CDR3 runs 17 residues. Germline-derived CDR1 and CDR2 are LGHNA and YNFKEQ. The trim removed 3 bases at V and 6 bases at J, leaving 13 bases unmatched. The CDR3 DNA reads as TGTGCCAGCAGCCACCGGGGCGGGGGCGGGGGGCTCAATGAGCAGTTCTTC. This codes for CASSHRGGGGGLNEQFF.

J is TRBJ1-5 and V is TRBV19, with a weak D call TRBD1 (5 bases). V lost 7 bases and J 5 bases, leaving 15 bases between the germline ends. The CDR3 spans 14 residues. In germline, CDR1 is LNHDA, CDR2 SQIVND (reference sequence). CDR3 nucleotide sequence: TGTGCCAGTACCCCCCGGGGGGGGTATCAGCCCCAGCATTTT. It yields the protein CASTPRGGYQPQHF.

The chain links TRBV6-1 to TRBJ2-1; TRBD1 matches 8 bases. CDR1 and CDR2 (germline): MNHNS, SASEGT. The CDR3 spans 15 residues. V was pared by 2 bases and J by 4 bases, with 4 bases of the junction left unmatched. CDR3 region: CASSEQGQVYNEQFF. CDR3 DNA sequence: TGTGCCAGCAGTGAACAGGGACAGGTGTACAATGAGCAGTTCTTC.

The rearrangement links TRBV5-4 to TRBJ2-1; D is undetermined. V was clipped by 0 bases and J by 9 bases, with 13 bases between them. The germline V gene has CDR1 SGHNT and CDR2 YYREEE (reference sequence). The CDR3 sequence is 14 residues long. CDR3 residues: CASSLGLGEAEQFF. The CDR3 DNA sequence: TGTGCCAGCAGCTTGGGCCTTGGAGAAGCTGAGCAGTTCTTC.

CDR3 DNA sequence: TGCGCCAGCAGCCAAAATAGGGGAAAAGAGACCCAGTACTTC. It yields the protein CASSQNRGKETQYF. The gene calls are TRBV4-1 and TRBJ2-5, with D maybe TRBD1 (5 bases). Germline-derived CDR1 and CDR2 are MGHRA and YSYEKL. This CDR3 region has 14 residues. V gave up 2 bases and J gave up 3 bases, with 10 bases separating them.

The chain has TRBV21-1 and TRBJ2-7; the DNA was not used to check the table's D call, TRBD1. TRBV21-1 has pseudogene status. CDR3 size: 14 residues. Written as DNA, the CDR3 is TGTGCCAGCACCTCGAAAGGGGCCGGCTACGAGCAGTACTTC. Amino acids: CASTSKGAGYEQYF.

The CDR3 region has the DNA TGCGCCAGCAGCCCCGGCGGGGAAACCACACTGTTTTTT. Translation gives CASSPGGETTLFF. The V gene is TRBV5-1, the J gene TRBJ2-2, with D possibly being TRBD2 (6 bases). The V end was cut by 4 bases, the J end by 14 bases, with 18 bases between. CDR1 and CDR2 (germline): SGHRS, YFSETQ. The length of the CDR3 is 13 residues.

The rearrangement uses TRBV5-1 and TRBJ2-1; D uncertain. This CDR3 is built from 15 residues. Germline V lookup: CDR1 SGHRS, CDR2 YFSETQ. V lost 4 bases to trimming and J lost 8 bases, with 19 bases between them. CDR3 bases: TGCGCCAGCAGCACCCCCGTTTCGGCGGAAGATGAGCAGTTCTTC. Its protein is CASSTPVSAEDEQFF.

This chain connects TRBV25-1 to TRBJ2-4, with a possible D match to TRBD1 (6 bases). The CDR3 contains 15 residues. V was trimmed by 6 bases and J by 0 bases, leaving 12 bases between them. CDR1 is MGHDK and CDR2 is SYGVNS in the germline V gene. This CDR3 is CASRATGLAKNIQYF. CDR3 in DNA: TGTGCCAGCAGAGCGACAGGACTAGCCAAAAACATTCAGTACTTC.

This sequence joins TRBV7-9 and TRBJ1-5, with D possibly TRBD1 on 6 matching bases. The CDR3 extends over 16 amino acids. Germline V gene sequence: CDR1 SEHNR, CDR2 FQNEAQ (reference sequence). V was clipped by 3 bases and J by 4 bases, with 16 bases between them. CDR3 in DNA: TGTGCCAGCAGCTTGGGGACGAGGACAGCGAATCAGCCCCAGCATTTT. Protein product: CASSLGTRTANQPQHF.

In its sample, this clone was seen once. The CDR3 DNA sequence: TGCGCCAGCACCCTTGGGGCACTATACGGGGAGCTGTTTTTT. It translates to CASTLGALYGELFF. J is TRBJ2-2 and V is TRBV5-1, with D tentatively TRBD1 (5 bases). The CDR3 has 14 residues. Trimming pared 6 bases from V and 7 bases from J, leaving 16 bases between. Germline-derived CDR1 and CDR2 are SGHRS and YFSETQ.

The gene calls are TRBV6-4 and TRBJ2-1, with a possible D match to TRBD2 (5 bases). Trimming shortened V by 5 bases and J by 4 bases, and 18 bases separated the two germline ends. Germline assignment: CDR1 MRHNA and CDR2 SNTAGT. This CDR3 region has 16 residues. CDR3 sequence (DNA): TGTGCCAGCAGTAACGAGCGGACCCACTATTACAATGAGCAGTTCTTC. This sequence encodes CASSNERTHYYNEQFF.

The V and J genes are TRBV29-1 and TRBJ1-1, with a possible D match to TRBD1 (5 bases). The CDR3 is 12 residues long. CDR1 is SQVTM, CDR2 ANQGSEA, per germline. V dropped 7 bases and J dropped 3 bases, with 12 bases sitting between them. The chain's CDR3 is CSAEGVHTEAFF. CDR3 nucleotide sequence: TGCAGCGCCGAAGGGGTGCACACTGAAGCTTTCTTT. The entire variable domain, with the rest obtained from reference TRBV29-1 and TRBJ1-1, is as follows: SAVISQKPSRDICQRGTSLTIQCQVDSQVTMMFWYRQQPGQSLTLIATANQGSEATYESGFVIDKFPISRPNLTFSTLTVSNMSPEDSSIYLCSAEGVHTEAFFGQGTRLTVV.

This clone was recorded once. CDR3 sequence (DNA): TGTGCCAGCAGCCCTCCTAGCGGGGGGGCGGAAGAGACCCAGTACTTC. Its translation is CASSPPSGGAEETQYF. The chain couples TRBV7-8 to TRBJ2-5; 12 bases are a match to TRBD2. CDR3 length: 16 amino acids. Germline CDR1 reads SGHVS; CDR2 reads FQNEAQ. With 5 bases clipped from V and 3 bases from J, the junction kept 7 bases outside the gene matches.

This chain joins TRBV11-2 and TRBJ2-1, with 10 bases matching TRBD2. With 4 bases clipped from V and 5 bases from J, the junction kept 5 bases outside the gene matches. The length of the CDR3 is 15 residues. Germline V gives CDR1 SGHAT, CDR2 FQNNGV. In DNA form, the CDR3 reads TGTGCCAGCAGCTGGGGGACTAGCGCCCACAATGAGCAGTTCTTC. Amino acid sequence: CASSWGTSAHNEQFF.